This T cell receptor (beta chain) came from a study of glioma-infiltrating T cells after dendritic cell vaccination. Amplification used 60 V beta primers and 13 J beta primers. Method: immunoSEQ multiplex PCR; TCRdb's copy keeps in-frame clones and lacks some. There are tens of thousands of clones in the sample; roughly four fifths occur only once, and roughly 6.8% lies in the top ten. Time point reported: after dendritic cell vaccination, including at tumor progression/relapse. None of the glioblastoma patients had an isocitrate dehydrogenase mutation. The source material was blood, sampled after dendritic cell vaccination. This receptor was obtained from a human donor with glioblastoma.

CDR3: CASSLRAGDGYTF. The CDR3 DNA reads as TGTGCCAGCAGTCTGAGGGCCGGCGACGGCTACACCTTC. The J gene is TRBJ1-2, the V gene TRBV6-5, with D unresolved. The germline V gene has CDR1 MNHEY and CDR2 SVGAGI. The V and J ends lost 5 bases and 8 bases respectively, with 15 bases between them. The CDR3 is 13 residues long.